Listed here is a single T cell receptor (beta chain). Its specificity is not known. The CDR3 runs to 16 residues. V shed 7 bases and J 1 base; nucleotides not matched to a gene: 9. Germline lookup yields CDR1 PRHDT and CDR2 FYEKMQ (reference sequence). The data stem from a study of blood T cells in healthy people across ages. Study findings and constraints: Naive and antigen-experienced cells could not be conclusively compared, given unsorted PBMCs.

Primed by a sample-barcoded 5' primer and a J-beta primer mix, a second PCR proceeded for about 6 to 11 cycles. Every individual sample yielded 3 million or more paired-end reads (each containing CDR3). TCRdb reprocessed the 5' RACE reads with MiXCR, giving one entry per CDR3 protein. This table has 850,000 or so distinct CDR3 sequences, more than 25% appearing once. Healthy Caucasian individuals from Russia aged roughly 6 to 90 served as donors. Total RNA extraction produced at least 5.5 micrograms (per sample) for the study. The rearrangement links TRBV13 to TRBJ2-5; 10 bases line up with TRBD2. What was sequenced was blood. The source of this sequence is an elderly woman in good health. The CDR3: CASTISLAGLQETQYF. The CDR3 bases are TGTGCCAGCACCATATCACTAGCGGGACTCCAAGAGACCCAGTACTTC.